Presented here are 2 T cell receptor beta chains from one specimen sequenced in a study of shared clonotypes between healthy human individuals. Only in-frame clones appear in the TCRdb table, and some are missing; sequencing was by immunoSEQ multiplex PCR. This table has about half a million clones, around 73% appearing once. Sequenced input: PBMCs. All receptors derive from a woman aged 40-49 years in good health. Some clones in this sample may be carry-over from other donors' samples.

Concerning this clone itself: This clone may be a read error of a much larger clone one base away. The V call is TRBV7-2, the J call TRBJ2-7, with D unclear. Germline CDR1 and CDR2: SGHTA and FQGNSA. This CDR3 is 11 amino acids long. V lost 1 base, J lost 6 bases, and 4 bases lay in between. The CDR3 nucleotides read TGTGCCAGCAGCTTAGGTCTCGAGCAGTACTTC. Translation: CASSLGLEQYF.

A remark on this clone: One end of the junction varies from germline; a read error may be responsible. V and J are TRBV5-4 and TRBJ2-1; D is unclear. The CDR3 consists of 13 residues. Germline V gene data show CDR1 as SGHNT and CDR2 as YYREEE (reference sequence). The CDR3: CASSFLSDNEQFF. CDR3 nucleotides: TGTGCCAGCAGCTTTCTCTCCGACAATGAGCAGTTCTTC.